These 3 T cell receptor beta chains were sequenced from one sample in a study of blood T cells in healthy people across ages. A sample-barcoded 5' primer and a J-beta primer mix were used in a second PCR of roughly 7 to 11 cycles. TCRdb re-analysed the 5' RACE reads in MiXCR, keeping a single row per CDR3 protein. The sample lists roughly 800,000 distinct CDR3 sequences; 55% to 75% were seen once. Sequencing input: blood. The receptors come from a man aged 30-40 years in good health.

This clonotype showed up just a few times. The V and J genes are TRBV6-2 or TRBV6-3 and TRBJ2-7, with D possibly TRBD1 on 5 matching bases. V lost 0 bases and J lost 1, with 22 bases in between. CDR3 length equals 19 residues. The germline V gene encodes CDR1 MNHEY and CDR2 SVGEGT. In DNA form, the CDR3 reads TGTGCCAGCAGTTACTCGCCTAACCCATCCCTGGCAGGGTCCTACGAGCAGTACTTC. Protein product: CASSYSPNPSLAGSYEQYF.

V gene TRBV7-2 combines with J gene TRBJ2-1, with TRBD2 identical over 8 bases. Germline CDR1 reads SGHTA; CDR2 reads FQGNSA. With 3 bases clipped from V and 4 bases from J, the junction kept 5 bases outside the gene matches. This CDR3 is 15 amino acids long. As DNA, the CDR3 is TGTGCCAGCAGCTTTTTAGCGGGAAATTACAATGAGCAGTTCTTC. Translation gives CASSFLAGNYNEQFF.

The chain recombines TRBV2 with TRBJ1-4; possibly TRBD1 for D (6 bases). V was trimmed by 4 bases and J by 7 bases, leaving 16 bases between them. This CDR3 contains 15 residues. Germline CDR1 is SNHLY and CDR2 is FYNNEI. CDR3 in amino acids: CASSGLAGVGEKLFF. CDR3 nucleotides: TGTGCCAGCAGTGGATTGGCAGGGGTTGGTGAAAAACTGTTTTTT.